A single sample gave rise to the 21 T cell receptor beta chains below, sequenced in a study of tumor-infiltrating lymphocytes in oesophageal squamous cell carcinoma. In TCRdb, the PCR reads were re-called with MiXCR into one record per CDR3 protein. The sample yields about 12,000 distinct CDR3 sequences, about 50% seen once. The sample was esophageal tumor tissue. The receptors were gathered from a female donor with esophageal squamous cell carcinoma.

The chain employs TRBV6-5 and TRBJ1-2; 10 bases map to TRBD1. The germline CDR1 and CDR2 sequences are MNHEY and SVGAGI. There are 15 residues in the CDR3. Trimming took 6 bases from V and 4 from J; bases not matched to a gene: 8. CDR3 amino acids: CASSLRGQGVYGYTF. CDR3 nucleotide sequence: TGTGCCAGCAGCCTCCGCGGACAGGGGGTCTATGGCTACACCTTC.

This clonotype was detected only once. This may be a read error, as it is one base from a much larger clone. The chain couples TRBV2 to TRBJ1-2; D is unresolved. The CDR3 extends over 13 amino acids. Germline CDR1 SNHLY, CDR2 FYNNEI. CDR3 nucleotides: TGTTCCAGCAGTGAAGGAATAACCTATGGCTACACCTTC. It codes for CSSSEGITYGYTF.

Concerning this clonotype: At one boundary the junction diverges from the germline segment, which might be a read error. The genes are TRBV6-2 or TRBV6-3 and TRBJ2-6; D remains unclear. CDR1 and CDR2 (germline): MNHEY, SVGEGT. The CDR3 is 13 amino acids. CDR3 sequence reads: CASKIGSGSPLHF. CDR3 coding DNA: TGTGCCAGCAAAATAGGTTCCGGTTCACCCCTCCACTTC.

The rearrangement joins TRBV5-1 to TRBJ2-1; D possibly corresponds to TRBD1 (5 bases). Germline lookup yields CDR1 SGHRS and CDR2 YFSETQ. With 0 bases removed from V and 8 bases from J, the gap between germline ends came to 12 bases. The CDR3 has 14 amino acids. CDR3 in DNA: TGCGCCAGCAGCTTGGGTATGGGGCCGGATGAGCAGTTCTTC. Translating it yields CASSLGMGPDEQFF.

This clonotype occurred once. The CDR3 protein is CASSTTGGETQYF. The CDR3 nucleotides are TGTGCCAGCAGCACGACAGGGGGAGAGACCCAGTACTTC. The V and J genes are TRBV7-3 and TRBJ2-4; 9 bases map to TRBD1. The DNA end is a closer match to TRBJ2-5, so the J assignment may be wrong. Germline values: CDR1 SGHTA, CDR2 FQGTGA. The CDR3 length is 13 residues.

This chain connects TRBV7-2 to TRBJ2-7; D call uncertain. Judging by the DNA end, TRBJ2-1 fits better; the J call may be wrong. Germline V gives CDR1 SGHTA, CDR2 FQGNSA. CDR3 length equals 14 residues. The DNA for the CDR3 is TGTGCCAGCAGCTTAGGTGGCGGCCTTTATGAGCAGTTCTTC. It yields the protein CASSLGGGLYEQFF.

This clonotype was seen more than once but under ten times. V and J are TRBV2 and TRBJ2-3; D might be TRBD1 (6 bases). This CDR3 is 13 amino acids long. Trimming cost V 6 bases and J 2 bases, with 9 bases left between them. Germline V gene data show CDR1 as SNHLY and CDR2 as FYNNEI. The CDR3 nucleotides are TGTGCCAGCAGGACAGGTCCCACAGATACGCAGTATTTT. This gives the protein CASRTGPTDTQYF. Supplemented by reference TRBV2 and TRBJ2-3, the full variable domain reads EPEVTQTPSHQVTQMGQEVILRCVPISNHLYFYWYRQILGQKVEFLVSFYNNEISEKSEIFDDQFSVERPDGSNFTLKIRSTKLEDSAMYFCASRTGPTDTQYFGPGTRLTVL.

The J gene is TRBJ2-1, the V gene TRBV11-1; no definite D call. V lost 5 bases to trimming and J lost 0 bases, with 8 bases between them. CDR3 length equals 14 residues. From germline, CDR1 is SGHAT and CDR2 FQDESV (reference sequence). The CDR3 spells CASSAVGSYNEQFF. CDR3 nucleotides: TGTGCCAGCAGCGCCGTAGGCTCCTACAATGAGCAGTTCTTC.

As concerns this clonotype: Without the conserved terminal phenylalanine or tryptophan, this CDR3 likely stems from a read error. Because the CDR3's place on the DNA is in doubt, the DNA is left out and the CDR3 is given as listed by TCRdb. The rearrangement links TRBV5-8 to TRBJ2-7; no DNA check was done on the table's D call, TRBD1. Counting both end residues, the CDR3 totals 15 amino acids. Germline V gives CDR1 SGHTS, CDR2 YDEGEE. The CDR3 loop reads CASSNRVNYGYTFGS.

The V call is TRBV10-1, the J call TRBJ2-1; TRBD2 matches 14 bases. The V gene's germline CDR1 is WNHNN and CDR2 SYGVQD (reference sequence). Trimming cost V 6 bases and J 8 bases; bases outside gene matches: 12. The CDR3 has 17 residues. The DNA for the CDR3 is TGCGCCAGCAGCGAACGACTAGCGGGAGGGCGGAGGGATGAGCAGTTCTTC. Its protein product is CASSERLAGGRRDEQFF.

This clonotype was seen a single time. CDR3 region: CASSRQGNTEAFF. The CDR3 bases are TGTGCCAGCAGTAGGCAGGGGAACACTGAAGCTTTCTTT. The chain is built from TRBV27 and TRBJ1-1; possible D gene TRBD1, 5 bases. CDR3 size: 13 residues. From germline, CDR1 is MNHEY and CDR2 SMNVEV (reference sequence). Between the trimmed V and J ends, which lost 5 bases and 1 base, there was a span of 8 bases.

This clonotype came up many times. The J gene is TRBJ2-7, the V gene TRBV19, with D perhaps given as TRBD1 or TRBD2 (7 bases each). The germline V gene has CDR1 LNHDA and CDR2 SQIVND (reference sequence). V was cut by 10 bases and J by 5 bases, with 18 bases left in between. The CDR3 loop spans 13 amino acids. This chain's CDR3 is CATKREGANEQYF. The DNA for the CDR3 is TGTGCCACCAAGAGGGAGGGGGCAAACGAGCAGTACTTC.

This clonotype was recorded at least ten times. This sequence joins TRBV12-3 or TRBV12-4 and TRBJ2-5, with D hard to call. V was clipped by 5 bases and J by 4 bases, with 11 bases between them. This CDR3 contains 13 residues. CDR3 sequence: CASSLSRVETQYF. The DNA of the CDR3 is TGTGCCAGCAGTCTTAGTAGGGTAGAGACCCAGTACTTC.

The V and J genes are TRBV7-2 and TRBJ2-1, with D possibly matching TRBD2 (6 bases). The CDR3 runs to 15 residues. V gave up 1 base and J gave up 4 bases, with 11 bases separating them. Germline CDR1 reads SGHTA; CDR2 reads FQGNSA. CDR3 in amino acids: CASSLDLGTYNEQFF. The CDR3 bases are TGTGCCAGCAGCTTAGATCTGGGGACTTACAATGAGCAGTTCTTC.

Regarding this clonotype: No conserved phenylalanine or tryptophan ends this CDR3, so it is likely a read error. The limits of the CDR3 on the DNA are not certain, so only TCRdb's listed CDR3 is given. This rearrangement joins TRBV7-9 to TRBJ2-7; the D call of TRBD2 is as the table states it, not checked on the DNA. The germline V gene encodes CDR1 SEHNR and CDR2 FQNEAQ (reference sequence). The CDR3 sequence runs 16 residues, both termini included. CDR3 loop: CASSYPDGTRDQYFGS.

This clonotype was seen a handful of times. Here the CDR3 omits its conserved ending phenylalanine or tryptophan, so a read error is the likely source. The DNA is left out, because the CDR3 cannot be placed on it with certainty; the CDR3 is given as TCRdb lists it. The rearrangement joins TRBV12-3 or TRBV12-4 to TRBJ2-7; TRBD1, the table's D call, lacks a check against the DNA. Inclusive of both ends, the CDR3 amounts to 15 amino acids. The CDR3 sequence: CASSLTGGRAYTFGS.

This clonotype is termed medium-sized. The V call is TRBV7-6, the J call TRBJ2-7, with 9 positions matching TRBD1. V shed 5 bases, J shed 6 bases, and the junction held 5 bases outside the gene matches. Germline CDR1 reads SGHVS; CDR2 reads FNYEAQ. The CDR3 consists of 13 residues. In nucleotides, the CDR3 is TGTGCCAGCAGCCGGGACAGGGAGTCCGAGCAGTACTTC. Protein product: CASSRDRESEQYF.

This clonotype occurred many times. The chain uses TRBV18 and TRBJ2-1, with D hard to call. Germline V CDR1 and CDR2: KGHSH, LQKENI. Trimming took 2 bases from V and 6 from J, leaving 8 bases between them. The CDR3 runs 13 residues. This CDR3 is CASSPRQFNEQFF. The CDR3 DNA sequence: TGTGCCAGCTCACCAAGGCAGTTCAATGAGCAGTTCTTC.

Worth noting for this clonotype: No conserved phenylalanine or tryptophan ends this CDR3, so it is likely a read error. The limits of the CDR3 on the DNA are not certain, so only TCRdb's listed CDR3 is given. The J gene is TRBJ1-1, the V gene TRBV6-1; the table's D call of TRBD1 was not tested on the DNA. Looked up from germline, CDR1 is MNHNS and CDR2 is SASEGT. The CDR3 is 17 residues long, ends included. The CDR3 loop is CASKGSTGKTMATPSVR.

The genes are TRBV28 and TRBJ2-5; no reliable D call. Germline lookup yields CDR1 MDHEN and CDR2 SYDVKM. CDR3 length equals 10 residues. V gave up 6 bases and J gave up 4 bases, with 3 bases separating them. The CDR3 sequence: CASSGETQYF. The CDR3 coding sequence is TGTGCCAGCAGCGGAGAGACCCAGTACTTC.

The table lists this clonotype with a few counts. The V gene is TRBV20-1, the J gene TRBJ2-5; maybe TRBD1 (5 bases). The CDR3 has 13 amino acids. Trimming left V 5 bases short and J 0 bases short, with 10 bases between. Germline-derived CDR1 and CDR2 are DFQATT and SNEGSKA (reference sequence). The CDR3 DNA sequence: TGCAGTGCTCCACAGGAGTACCAAGAGACCCAGTACTTC. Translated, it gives CSAPQEYQETQYF.